The clone carrying this TCR beta chain was detected a few times. Its antigen is as yet unknown. This CDR3 comprises 14 residues. The V gene's germline CDR1 is SGHAT and CDR2 FQNNGV. The V end was cut by 5 bases, the J end by 7 bases, with 14 bases between. The TCR alpha and TCR beta cDNA libraries, bearing sample barcodes and UMIs, were generated by 5'RACE using constant-segment primers. One entry per CDR3 protein, called by TCRdb with MiXCR from the 5' RACE reads. Of around 310,000 distinct CDR3 sequences listed, approximately 15% are singletons. This specimen comes from a study of T-cell memory formation after mild COVID-19. Overall study: Clusters were largely donor specific. Findings and caveats of the study: Shrinking CD4+ clones were chiefly CM and EM; CD8+ ones were chiefly EMRA. Pre-infection memory showed some responding clones, and this suggested that cross-reactive memory joined.

Sequenced sample: PBMCs or a T cell subset sorted from them (not recorded which). V is TRBV11-2 and J is TRBJ1-4, with D perhaps matching TRBD1 (6 bases). This clonotype was obtained from a young man who had mild COVID-19 (a few samples of this study predate the infection). Cell type and time point are not known. CDR3 loop: CASSLGGRFEKLFF. DNA for the CDR3: TGTGCCAGCAGCCTTGGGGGGCGGTTTGAAAAACTGTTTTTT.